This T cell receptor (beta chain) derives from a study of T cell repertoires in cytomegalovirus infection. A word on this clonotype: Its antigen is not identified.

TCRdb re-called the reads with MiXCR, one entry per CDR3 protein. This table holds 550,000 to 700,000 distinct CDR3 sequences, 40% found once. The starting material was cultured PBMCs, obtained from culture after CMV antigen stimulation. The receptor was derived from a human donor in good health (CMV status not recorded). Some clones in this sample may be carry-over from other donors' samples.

This chain's CDR3 is CASSPANNSPLHF. CDR3 nucleotides: TGTGCCAGCTCACCAGCAAATAATTCACCCCTCCACTTT. J is TRBJ1-6 and V is TRBV18; no definite D call. This CDR3 contains 13 residues. Trimming took off 2 bases at V and 5 bases at J, with 4 bases between the two ends. Germline values: CDR1 KGHSH, CDR2 LQKENI.